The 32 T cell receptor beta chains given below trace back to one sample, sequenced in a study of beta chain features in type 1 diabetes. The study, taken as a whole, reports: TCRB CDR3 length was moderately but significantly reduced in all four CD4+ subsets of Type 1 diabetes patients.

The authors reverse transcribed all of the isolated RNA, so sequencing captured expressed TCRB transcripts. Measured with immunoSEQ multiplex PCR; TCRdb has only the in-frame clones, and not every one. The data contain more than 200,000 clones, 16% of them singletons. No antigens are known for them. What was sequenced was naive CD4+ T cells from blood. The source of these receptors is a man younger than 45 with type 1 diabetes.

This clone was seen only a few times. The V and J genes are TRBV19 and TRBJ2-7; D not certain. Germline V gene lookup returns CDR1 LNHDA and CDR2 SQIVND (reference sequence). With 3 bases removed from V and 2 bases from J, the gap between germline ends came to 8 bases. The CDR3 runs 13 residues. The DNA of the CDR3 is TGTGCCAGTAGTATCGGCAGGACCTACGAGCAGTACTTC. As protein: CASSIGRTYEQYF.

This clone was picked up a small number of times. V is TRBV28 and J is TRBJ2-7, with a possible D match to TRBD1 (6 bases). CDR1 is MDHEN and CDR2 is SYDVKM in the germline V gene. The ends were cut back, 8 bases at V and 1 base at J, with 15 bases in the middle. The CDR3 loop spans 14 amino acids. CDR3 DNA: TGTGCCAGCCCGTGGACAGTTTGTTCCTACGAGCAGTACTTC. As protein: CASPWTVCSYEQYF.

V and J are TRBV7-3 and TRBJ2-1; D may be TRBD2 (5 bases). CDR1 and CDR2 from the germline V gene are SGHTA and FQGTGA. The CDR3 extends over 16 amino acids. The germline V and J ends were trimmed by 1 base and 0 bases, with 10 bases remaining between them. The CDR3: CASSLSGSSSYNEQFF. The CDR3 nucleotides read TGTGCCAGCAGCTTAAGCGGGTCGAGCTCCTACAATGAGCAGTTCTTC.

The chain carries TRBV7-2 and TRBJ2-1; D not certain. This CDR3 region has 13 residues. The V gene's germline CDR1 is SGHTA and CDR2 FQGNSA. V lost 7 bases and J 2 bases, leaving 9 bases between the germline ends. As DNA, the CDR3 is TGTGCCAGCACCTCTGGCGCCTACAATGAGCAGTTCTTC. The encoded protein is CASTSGAYNEQFF.

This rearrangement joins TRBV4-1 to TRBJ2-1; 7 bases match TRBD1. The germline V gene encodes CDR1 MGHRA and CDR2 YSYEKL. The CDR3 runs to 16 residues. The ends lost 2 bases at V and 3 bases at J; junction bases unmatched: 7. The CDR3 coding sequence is TGCGCCAGCAGCCAAAGACAGGGCCTAAACTACAATGAGCAGTTCTTC. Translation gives CASSQRQGLNYNEQFF.

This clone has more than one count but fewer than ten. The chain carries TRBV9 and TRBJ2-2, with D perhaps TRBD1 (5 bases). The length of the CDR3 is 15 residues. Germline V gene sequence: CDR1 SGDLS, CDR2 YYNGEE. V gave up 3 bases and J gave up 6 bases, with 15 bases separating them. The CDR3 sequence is CASSAMTEAAGELFF. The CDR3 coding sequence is TGTGCCAGCAGCGCTATGACAGAGGCTGCCGGGGAGCTGTTTTTT. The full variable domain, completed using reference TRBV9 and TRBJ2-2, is DSGVTQTPKHLITATGQRVTLRCSPRSGDLSVYWYQQSLDQGLQFLIQYYNGEERAKGNILERFSAQQFPDLHSELNLSSLELGDSALYFCASSAMTEAAGELFFGEGSRLTVL.

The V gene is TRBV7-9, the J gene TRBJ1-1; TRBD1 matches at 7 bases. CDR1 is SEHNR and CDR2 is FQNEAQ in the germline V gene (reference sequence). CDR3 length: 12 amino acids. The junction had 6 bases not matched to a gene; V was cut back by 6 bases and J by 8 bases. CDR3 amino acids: CASREMDREAFF. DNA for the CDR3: TGTGCCAGCAGAGAGATGGACAGGGAAGCTTTCTTT.

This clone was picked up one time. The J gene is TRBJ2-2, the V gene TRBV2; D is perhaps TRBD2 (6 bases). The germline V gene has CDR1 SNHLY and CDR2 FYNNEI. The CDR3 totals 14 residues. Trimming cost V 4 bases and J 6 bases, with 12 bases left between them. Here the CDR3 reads CASSAGTRSGELFF. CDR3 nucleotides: TGTGCCAGCAGTGCCGGGACTCGCTCCGGGGAGCTGTTTTTT.

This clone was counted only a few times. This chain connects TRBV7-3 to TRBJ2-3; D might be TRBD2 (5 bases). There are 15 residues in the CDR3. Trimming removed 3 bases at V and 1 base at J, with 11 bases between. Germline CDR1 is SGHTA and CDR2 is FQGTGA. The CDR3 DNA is TGTGCCAGCAGCTTTGCTAGCCCTGGCACAGATACGCAGTATTTT. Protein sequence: CASSFASPGTDTQYF. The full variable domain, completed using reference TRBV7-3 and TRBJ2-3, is GAGVSQTPSNKVTEKGKYVELRCDPISGHTALYWYRQSLGQGPEFLIYFQGTGAADDSGLPNDRFFAVRPEGSVSTLKIQRTERGDSAVYLCASSFASPGTDTQYFGPGTRLTVL.

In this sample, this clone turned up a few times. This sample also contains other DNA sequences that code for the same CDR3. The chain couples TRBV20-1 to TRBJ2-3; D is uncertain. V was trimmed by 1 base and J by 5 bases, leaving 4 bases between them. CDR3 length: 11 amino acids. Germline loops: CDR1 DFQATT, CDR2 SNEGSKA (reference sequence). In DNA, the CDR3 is TGCAGTGCTAGAGTGGGAGATACGCAGTATTTT. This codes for CSARVGDTQYF.

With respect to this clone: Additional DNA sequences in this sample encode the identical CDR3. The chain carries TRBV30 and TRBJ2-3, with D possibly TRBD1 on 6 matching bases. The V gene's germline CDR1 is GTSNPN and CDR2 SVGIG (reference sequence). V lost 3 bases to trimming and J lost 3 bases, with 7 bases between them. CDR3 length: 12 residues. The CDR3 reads CAWSTGTDTQYF. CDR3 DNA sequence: TGTGCCTGGAGCACAGGGACAGATACGCAGTATTTT.

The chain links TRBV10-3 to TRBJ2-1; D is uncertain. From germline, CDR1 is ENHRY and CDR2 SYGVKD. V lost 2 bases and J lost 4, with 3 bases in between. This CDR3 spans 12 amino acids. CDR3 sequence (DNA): TGTGCCATCAGTGAGGATTACAATGAGCAGTTCTTC. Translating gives CAISEDYNEQFF.

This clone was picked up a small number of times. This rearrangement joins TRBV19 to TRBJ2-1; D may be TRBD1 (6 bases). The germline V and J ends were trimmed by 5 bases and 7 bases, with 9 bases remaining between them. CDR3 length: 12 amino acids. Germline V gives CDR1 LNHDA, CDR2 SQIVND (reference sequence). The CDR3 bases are TGTGCCAGTAGTCGGACAGTAAATGAGCAGTTCTTC. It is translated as CASSRTVNEQFF.

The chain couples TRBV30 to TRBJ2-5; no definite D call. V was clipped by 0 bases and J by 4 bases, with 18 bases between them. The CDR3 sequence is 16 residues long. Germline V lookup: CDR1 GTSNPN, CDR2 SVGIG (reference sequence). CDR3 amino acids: CAWSVSRRVFGETQYF. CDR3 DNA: TGTGCCTGGAGTGTCTCGAGAAGGGTCTTTGGAGAGACCCAGTACTTC.

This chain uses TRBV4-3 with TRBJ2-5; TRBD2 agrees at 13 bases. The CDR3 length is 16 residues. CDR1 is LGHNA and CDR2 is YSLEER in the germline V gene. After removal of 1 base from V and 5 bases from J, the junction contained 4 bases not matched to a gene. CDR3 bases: TGCGCCAGCAGCCAAGGCTCACTAGCGGGAGGGGAGACCCAGTACTTC. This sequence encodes CASSQGSLAGGETQYF.

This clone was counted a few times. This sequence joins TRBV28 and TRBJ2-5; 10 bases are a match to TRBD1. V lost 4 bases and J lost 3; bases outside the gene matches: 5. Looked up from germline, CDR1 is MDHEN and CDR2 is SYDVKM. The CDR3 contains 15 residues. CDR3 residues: CASSSPGQGKETQYF. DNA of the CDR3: TGTGCCAGCAGTTCCCCGGGACAGGGGAAAGAGACCCAGTACTTC.

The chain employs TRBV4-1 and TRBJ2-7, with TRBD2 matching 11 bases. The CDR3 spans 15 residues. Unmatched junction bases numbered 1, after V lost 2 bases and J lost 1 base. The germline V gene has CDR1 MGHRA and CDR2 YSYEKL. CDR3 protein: CASSQRLAGSYEQYF. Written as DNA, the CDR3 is TGCGCCAGCAGCCAACGACTAGCGGGATCCTACGAGCAGTACTTC.

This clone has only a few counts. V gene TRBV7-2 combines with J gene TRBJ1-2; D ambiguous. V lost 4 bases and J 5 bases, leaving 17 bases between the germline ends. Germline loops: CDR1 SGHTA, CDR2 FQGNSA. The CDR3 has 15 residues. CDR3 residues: CASSSRAGSQYGYTF. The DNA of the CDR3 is TGTGCCAGCAGCTCAAGGGCGGGGTCCCAGTATGGCTACACCTTC.

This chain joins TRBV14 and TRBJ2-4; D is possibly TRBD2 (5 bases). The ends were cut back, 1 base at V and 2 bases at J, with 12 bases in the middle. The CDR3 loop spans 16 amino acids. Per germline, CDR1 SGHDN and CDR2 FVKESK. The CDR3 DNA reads TGTGCCAGCAGCCAAGTGCTCCGGGGTACCAAAAACATTCAGTACTTC. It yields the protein CASSQVLRGTKNIQYF.

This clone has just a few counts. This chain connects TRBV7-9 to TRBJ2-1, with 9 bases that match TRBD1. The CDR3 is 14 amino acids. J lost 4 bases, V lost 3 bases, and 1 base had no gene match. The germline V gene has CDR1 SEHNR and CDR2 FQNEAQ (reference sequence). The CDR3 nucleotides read TGTGCCAGCAGCTTGGGACAGGGATACAATGAGCAGTTCTTC. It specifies CASSLGQGYNEQFF.

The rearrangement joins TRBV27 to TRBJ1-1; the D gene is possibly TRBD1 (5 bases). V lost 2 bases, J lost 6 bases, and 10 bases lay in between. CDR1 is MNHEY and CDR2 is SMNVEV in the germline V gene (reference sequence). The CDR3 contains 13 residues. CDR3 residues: CASSLRLRAEAFF. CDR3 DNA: TGTGCCAGCAGTTTAAGACTCAGGGCTGAAGCTTTCTTT.

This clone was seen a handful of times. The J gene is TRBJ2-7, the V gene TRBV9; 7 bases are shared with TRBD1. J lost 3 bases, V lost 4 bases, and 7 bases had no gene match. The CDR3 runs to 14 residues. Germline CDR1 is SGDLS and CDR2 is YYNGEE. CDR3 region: CASSKDRSVYEQYF. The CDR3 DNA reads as TGTGCCAGCAGCAAGGACAGGTCTGTCTACGAGCAGTACTTC.

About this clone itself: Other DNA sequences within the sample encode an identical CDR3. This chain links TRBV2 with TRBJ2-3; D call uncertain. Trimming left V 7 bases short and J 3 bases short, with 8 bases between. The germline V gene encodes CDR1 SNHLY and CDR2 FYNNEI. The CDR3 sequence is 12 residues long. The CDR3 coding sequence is TGTGCCAGCATAAGGGAAACAGATACGCAGTATTTT. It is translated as CASIRETDTQYF. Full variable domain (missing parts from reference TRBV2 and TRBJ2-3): EPEVTQTPSHQVTQMGQEVILRCVPISNHLYFYWYRQILGQKVEFLVSFYNNEISEKSEIFDDQFSVERPDGSNFTLKIRSTKLEDSAMYFCASIRETDTQYFGPGTRLTVL.

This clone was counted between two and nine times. The chain's CDR3 is CAWRVQGVRNIQYF. The CDR3 DNA sequence: TGTGCCTGGAGGGTACAGGGTGTGAGAAACATTCAGTACTTC. The chain recombines TRBV30 with TRBJ2-4, with D possibly TRBD1 on 6 matching bases. This CDR3 region has 14 residues. CDR1 and CDR2 from the germline V gene are GTSNPN and SVGIG (reference sequence). Between the trimmed V and J ends, which lost 3 bases and 6 bases, there was a span of 15 bases.

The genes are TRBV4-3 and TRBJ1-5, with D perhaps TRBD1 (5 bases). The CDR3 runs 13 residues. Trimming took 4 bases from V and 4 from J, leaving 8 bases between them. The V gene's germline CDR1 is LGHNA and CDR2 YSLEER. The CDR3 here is CASSPGGNQPQHF. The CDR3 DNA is TGCGCCAGCAGCCCCGGGGGTAATCAGCCCCAGCATTTT.

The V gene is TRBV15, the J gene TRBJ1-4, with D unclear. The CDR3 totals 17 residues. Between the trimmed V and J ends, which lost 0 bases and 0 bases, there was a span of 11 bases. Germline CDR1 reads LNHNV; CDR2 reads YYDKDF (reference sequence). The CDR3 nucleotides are TGTGCCACCAGCAGAGATTTGGGAACTGCAACTAATGAAAAACTGTTTTTT. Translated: CATSRDLGTATNEKLFF.

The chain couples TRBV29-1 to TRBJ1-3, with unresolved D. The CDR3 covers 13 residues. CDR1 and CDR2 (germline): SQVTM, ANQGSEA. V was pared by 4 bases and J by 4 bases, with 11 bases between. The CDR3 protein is CSVVWVGGNTIYF. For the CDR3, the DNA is TGCAGCGTTGTTTGGGTGGGAGGAAACACCATATATTTT.

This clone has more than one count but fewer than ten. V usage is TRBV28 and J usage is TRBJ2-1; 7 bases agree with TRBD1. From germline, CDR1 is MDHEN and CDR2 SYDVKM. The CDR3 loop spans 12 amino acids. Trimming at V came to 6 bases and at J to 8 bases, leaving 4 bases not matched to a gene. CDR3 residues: CASSRQGHEQFF. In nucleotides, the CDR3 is TGTGCCAGCAGCCGACAGGGCCATGAGCAGTTCTTC.

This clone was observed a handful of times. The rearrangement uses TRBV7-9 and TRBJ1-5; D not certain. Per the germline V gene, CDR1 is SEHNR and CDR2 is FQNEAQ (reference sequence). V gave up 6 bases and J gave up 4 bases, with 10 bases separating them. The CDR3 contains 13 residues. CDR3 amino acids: CASSYDNNQPQHF. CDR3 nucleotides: TGTGCCAGCAGTTATGACAATAATCAGCCCCAGCATTTT.

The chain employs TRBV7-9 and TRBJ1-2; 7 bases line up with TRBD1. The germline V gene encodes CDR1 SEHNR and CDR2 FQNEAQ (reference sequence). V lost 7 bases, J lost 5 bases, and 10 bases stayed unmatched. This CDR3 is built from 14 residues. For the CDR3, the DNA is TGTGCCAGCATCGCTCAGGGGGAAGGTTATGGCTACACCTTC. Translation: CASIAQGEGYGYTF.

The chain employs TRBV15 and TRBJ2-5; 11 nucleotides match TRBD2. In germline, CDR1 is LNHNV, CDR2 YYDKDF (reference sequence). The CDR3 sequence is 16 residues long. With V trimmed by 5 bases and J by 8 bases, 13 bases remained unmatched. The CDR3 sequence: CATSRRTSGRIDTQYF. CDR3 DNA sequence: TGTGCCACCAGCCGCCGGACTAGCGGGCGCATCGATACCCAGTACTTC. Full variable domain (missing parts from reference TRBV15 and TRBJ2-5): DAMVIQNPRYQVTQFGKPVTLSCSQTLNHNVMYWYQQKSSQAPKLLFHYYDKDFNNEADTPDNFQSRRPNTSFCFLDIRSPGLGDTAMYLCATSRRTSGRIDTQYFGPGTRLLVL.

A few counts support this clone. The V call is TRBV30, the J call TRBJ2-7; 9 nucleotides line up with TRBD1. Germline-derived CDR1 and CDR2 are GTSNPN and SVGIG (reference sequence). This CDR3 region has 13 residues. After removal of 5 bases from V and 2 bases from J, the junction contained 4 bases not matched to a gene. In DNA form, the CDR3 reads TGTGCCTGGTGGGGACAGGGAGCCTACGAGCAGTACTTC. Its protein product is CAWWGQGAYEQYF.